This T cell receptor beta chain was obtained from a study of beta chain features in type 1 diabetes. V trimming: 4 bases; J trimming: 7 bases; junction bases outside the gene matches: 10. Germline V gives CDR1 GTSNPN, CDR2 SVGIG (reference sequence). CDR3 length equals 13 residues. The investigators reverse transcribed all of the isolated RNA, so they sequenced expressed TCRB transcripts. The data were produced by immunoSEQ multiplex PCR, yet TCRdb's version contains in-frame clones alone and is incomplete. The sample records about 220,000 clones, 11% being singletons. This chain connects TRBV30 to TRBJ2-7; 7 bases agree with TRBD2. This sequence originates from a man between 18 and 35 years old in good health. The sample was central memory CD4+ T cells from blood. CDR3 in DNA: TGTGCCTGGACCGTCGGGCCCGGGAGGGAGCAGTACTTC. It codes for CAWTVGPGREQYF.